The source of this TCR beta chain is a study of OX40 agonist ivuxolimab in advanced cancers. Study-wide context: Patients received the agonistic anti-OX40 (CD134) antibody ivuxolimab. Males comprised 82.7% of the group, whose mean age was approximately 60 years (range roughly 23 to 80). Patients with hepatocellular carcinoma, melanoma, renal cell or head and neck cancer made up the dose-escalation patients.

Sequenced by immunoSEQ multiplex PCR; TCRdb stores in-frame clones only, minus some. Here the sample spans some 21,000 clones, nearly 70% being singletons. Germline assignment: CDR1 MDHEN and CDR2 SYDVKM. V dropped 5 bases and J dropped 5 bases, with 16 bases sitting between them. CDR3 length: 15 amino acids. The receptor comes from an adult with an advanced solid tumor such as melanoma, head and neck, liver or kidney cancer. The chain has TRBV28 and TRBJ2-1; a weak D match, TRBD2 (6 bases). The input for sequencing was CD4+ or CD8+ T cells sorted from blood, taken in a trial of the OX40 agonist ivuxolimab. CDR3 in DNA: TGTGCCAGCAGTCCCGGGACTTCACTCCACAATGAGCAGTTCTTC. Its protein product is CASSPGTSLHNEQFF.